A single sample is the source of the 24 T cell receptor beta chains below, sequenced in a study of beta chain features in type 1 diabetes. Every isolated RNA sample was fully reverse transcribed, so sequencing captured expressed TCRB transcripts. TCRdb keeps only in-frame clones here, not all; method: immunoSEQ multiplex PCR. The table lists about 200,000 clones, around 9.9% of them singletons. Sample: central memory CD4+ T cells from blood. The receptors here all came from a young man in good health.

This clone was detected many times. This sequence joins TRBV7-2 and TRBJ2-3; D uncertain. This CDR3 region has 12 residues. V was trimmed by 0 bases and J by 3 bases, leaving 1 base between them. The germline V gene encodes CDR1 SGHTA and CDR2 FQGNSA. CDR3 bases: TGTGCCAGCAGCTTAGCTACAGATACGCAGTATTTT. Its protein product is CASSLATDTQYF.

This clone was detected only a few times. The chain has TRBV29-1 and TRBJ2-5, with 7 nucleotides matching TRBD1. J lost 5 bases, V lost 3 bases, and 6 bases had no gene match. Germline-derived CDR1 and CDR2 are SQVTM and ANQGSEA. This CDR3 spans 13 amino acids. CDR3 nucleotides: TGCAGCGTTGACGGAACAGGGGTGGAGACCCAGTACTTC. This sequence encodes CSVDGTGVETQYF.

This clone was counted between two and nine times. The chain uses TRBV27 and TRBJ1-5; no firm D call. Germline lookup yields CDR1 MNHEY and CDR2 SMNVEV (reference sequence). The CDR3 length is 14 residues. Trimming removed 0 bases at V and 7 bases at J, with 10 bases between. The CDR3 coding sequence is TGTGCCAGCAGTTTATCAGGGTTGCGGCAGCCCCAGCATTTT. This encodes CASSLSGLRQPQHF.

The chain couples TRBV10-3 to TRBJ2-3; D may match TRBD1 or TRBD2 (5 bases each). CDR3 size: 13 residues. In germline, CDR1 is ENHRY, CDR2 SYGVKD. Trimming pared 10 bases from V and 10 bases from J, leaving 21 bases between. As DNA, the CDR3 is TGTGCCACGGATCGGGACCGGGCGTCGGCGCAGTATTTT. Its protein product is CATDRDRASAQYF.

The CDR3 spells CASSRWHGETQYF. The CDR3 bases are TGTGCCAGCAGTCGCTGGCATGGGGAGACCCAGTACTTC. This sequence joins TRBV6-5 and TRBJ2-5; D not resolved. Trimming took 5 bases from V and 5 from J, leaving 12 bases between them. CDR1 and CDR2 from the germline V gene are MNHEY and SVGAGI. This CDR3 region has 13 residues.

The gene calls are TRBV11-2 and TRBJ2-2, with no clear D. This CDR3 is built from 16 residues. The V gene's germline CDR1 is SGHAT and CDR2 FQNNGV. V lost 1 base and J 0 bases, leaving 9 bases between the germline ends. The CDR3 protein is CASSLVFGANTGELFF. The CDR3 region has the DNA TGTGCCAGCAGCTTAGTTTTCGGAGCGAACACCGGGGAGCTGTTTTTT.

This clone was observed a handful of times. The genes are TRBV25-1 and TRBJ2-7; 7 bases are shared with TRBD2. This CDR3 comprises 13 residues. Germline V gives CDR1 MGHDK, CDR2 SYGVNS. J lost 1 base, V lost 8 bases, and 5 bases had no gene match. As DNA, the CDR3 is TGTGCCAGCTGGGCTAGCGGATCCTACGAGCAGTACTTC. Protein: CASWASGSYEQYF.

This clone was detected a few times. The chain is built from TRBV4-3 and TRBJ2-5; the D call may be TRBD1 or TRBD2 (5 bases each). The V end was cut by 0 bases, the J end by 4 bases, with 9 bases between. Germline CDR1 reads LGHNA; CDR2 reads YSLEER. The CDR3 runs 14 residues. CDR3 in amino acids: CASSQEQGAETQYF. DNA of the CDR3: TGCGCCAGCAGCCAAGAGCAGGGAGCAGAGACCCAGTACTTC.

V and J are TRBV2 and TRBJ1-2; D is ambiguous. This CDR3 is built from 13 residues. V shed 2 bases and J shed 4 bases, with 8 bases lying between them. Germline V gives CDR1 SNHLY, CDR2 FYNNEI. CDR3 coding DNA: TGTGCCAGCAGTGAATTGACACCCTATGGCTACACCTTC. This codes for CASSELTPYGYTF.

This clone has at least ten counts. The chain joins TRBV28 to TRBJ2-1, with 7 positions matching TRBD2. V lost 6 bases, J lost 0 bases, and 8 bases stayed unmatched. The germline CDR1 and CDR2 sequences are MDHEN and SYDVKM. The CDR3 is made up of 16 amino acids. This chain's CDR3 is CASSPEAGNSYNEQFF. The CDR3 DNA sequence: TGTGCCAGCAGCCCCGAAGCGGGAAACTCCTACAATGAGCAGTTCTTC.

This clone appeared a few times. The CDR3 loop is CASSLGTGVYEQFF. The CDR3 DNA reads TGTGCCAGCAGCTTAGGTACAGGGGTCTATGAGCAGTTCTTC. The chain joins TRBV7-2 to TRBJ2-1; 7 bases map to TRBD1. The CDR3 totals 14 residues. Germline V gene lookup returns CDR1 SGHTA and CDR2 FQGNSA. The trim removed 1 base at V and 8 bases at J, leaving 5 bases unmatched.

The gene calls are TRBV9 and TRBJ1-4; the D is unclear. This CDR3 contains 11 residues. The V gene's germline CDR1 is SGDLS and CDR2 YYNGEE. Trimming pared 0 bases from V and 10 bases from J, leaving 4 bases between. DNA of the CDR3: TGTGCCAGCAGCGTAGCCAGAAAACTGTTTTTT. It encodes CASSVARKLFF.

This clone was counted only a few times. The CDR3 DNA sequence: TGTGCCTGGAGTGTTAACAGCTACAATGAGCAGTTCTTC. It codes for CAWSVNSYNEQFF. The chain couples TRBV30 to TRBJ2-1; D not resolved. Germline values: CDR1 GTSNPN, CDR2 SVGIG (reference sequence). The ends were cut back, 0 bases at V and 3 bases at J, with 6 bases in the middle. There are 13 residues in the CDR3.

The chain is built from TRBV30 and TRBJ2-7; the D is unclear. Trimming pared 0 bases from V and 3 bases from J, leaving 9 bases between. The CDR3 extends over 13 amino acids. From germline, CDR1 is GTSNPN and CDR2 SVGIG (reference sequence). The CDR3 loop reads CAWSVSDFYEQYF. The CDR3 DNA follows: TGTGCCTGGAGTGTGTCCGATTTCTACGAGCAGTACTTC. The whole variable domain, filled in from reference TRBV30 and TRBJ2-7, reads SQTIHQWPATLVQPVGSPLSLECTVEGTSNPNLYWYRQAAGRGLQLLFYSVGIGQISSEVPQNLSASRPQDRQFILSSKKLLLSDSGFYLCAWSVSDFYEQYFGPGTRLTVT.

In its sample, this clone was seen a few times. Here the CDR3 reads CASSGTSHTGELFF. In nucleotides, the CDR3 is TGTGCCAGCAGCGGGACTAGCCACACCGGGGAGCTGTTTTTT. V and J are TRBV7-2 and TRBJ2-2; 9 bases map to TRBD2. The CDR3 has 14 amino acids. The germline CDR1 and CDR2 sequences are SGHTA and FQGNSA. The trim removed 5 bases at V and 3 bases at J, leaving 1 base unmatched.

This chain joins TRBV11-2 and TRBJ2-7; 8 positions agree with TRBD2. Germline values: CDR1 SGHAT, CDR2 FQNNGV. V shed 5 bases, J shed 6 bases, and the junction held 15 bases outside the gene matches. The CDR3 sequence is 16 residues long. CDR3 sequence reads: CASSRPLSGSNSEQYF. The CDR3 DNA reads TGTGCCAGCAGCCGCCCCCTCAGCGGGAGCAACTCCGAGCAGTACTTC.

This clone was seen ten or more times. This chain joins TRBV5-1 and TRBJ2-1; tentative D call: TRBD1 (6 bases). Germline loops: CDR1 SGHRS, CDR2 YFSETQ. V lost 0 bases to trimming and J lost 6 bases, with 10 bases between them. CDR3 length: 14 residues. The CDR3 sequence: CASSLVQGSNEQFF. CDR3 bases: TGCGCCAGCAGCTTGGTACAGGGAAGCAATGAGCAGTTCTTC.

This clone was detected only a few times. The DNA of the CDR3 is TGTGCCAGCAGCCAACAGGGGACCTATGGCTACACCTTC. Translating it yields CASSQQGTYGYTF. The chain employs TRBV7-9 and TRBJ1-2; 7 bases are a match to TRBD1. In germline, CDR1 is SEHNR, CDR2 FQNEAQ (reference sequence). The CDR3 runs to 13 residues. V dropped 5 bases and J dropped 4; count of bases not matched to a gene: 4. Full variable domain (missing parts from reference TRBV7-9 and TRBJ1-2): DTGVSQNPRHKITKRGQNVTFRCDPISEHNRLYWYRQTLGQGPEFLTYFQNEAQLEKSRLLSDRFSAERPKGSFSTLEIQRTEQGDSAMYLCASSQQGTYGYTFGSGTRLTVV.

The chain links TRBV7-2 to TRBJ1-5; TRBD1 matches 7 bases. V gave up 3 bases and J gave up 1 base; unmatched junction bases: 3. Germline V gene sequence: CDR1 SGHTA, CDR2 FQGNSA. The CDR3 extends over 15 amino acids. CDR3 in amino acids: CASSLTQGSNQPQHF. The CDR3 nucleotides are TGTGCCAGCAGCTTGACACAGGGGAGCAATCAGCCCCAGCATTTT.

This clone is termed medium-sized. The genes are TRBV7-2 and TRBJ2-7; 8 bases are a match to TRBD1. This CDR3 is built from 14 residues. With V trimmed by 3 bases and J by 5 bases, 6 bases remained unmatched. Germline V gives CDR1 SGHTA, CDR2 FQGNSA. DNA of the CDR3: TGTGCCAGCAGCTTTTTTCAGGGGGCAAACGAGCAGTACTTC. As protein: CASSFFQGANEQYF.

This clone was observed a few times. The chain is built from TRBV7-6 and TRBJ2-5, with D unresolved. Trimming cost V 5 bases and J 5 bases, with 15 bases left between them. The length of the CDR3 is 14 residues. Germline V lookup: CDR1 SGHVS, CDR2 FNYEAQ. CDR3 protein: CASSHDVTSETQYF. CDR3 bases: TGTGCCAGCAGCCACGACGTGACCTCGGAGACCCAGTACTTC.

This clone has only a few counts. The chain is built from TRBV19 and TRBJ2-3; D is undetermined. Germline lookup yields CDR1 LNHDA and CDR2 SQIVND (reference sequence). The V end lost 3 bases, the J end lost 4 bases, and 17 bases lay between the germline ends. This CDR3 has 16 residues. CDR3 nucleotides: TGTGCCAGTAGTATTTTCCCCAGCACTGAACCAGATACGCAGTATTTT. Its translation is CASSIFPSTEPDTQYF.

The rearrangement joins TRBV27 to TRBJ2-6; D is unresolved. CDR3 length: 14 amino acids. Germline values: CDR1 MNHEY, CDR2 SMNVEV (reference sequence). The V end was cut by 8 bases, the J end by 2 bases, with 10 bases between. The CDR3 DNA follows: TGTGCCAGCGCTCGGGCTACTGGGGCCAACGTCCTGACTTTC. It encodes CASARATGANVLTF. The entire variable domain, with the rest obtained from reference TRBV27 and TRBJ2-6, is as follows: EAQVTQNPRYLITVTGKKLTVTCSQNMNHEYMSWYRQDPGLGLRQIYYSMNVEVTDKGDVPEGYKVSRKEKRNFPLILESPSPNQTSLYFCASARATGANVLTFGAGSRLTVL.

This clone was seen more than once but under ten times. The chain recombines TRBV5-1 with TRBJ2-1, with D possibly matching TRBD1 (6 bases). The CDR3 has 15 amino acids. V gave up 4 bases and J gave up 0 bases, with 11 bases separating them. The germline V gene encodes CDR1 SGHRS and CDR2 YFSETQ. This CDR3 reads CASSRDIRSYNEQFF. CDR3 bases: TGCGCCAGCAGCCGGGACATCCGCTCCTACAATGAGCAGTTCTTC.